This TCR beta chain was found in a study of neoadjuvant anti-PD-1 for oral cavity cancer. Blood cells were analyzed directly, without culture or expansion. To note about this clone: As yet, its antigen is unknown.

V was cut by 4 bases and J by 0 bases, with 4 bases left in between. CDR1 is MNHNS, CDR2 SASEGT, per germline. This CDR3 comprises 13 residues. Only in-frame clones appear in the TCRdb table, and some are missing; sequencing was by immunoSEQ multiplex PCR. Among approximately 72,000 clones listed, around 82% were seen once. Study-wide results and limits: With a few patients per group, TCR findings need larger cohorts.

This sequence was found in a person between 40 and 85 years old with oral cavity squamous cell carcinoma. The J gene is TRBJ1-5, the V gene TRBV6-1; unclear D gene. Sample: PBMCs, taken before nivolumab (anti-PD-1) treatment. CDR3 sequence (DNA): TGTGCCAGCAGTGTATATAGCAATCAGCCCCAGCATTTT. Translated: CASSVYSNQPQHF.